The rows below give T cell receptor beta chains drawn from one sample of a study of blood T cell repertoires in COVID-19. TCRdb keeps only in-frame clones here, not all; method: immunoSEQ multiplex PCR. The table has approximately 210,000 clones, roughly 84% seen once. Sample: peripheral blood. Receptors were obtained from a woman older than 75 with acute or convalescent COVID-19. CDR3s include the opening cysteine and the closing phenylalanine or tryptophan. The D gene is left open where the match is weak. Size values are once, few and many counts, or a class for expanded clones, and some rows have none.

.	.	TRBV10-3	TRBJ1-2	TGTGCCATCTCAGGGGTAGGGACATCCTATGGCTACACCTTC	CAISGVGTSYGYTF
.	.	TRBV6-5	TRBJ2-7	TGTGCCAGCAGACCCAGGGTGACGGGCGAGCAGTACTTC	CASRPRVTGEQYF
.	.	TRBV6-5	TRBJ1-1	TGTGCCAGCAGTTATGCCCCTCTACAGGGTACTGAAGCTTTCTTT	CASSYAPLQGTEAFF
.	.	TRBV14	TRBJ1-4	TGTGCCAGCAGCCAAGGGACCCGAGGGCCAGGTGAAAAACTGTTTTTT	CASSQGTRGPGEKLFF
.	.	TRBV4-1	TRBJ1-4	TGCGCCAGCAGCCAAGGGTCGGTACCCGGGAGTGAAAAACTGTTTTTT	CASSQGSVPGSEKLFF
TRBD1	once	TRBV18	TRBJ1-2	TGTGCCAGCTCATCCGGGACAGCCATCTATGGCTACACCTTC	CASSSGTAIYGYTF
TRBD2	few	TRBV24-1	TRBJ2-1	TGTGCCACCAGTGATTTGGGGAAGAGCGGGGGGGCCTTATGTGTTGAGCAGTTCTTC	CATSDLGKSGGALCVEQFF
TRBD1	.	TRBV5-1	TRBJ1-2	TGCGCCAGCAGTCAACAGGGGGGAGGGAACTATGGCTACACCTTC	CASSQQGGGNYGYTF
.	.	TRBV5-6	TRBJ2-1	TGTGCCAGCAGCTTGGGGACAGTCTCCTACAATGAGCAGTTCTTC	CASSLGTVSYNEQFF
.	.	TRBV5-8	TRBJ1-3	TGTGCCAGCAGCTTGGCGCGCACTCTCTCTGGAAACACCATATATTTT	CASSLARTLSGNTIYF
.	few	TRBV4-2	TRBJ1-3	TGTGCCAGCAGCCCGGAGCGAGGATCTGGAAACACCATATATTTT	CASSPERGSGNTIYF
TRBD2	.	TRBV3-1/TRBV3-2	TRBJ2-5	TGTGCCAGCAGCCAGGCCCGGGGAGCGGGGGGGGAGACCCAGTACTTC	CASSQARGAGGETQYF
TRBD1	.	TRBV6-1	TRBJ1-5	TGTGCCAGCAGTGAACAAGGACAGGGAGGAATGAGACAGCCCCAGCATTTT	CASSEQGQGGMRQPQHF
TRBD1	.	TRBV4-3	TRBJ2-3	TGCGCCAGCAGCCAAGGACAGGGGGCCTCCACAGATACGCAGTATTTT	CASSQGQGASTDTQYF
.	.	TRBV19	TRBJ1-5	TGTGCCAGTAGTATTGGCGGGCGTAGGAATCAGCCCCAGCATTTT	CASSIGGRRNQPQHF
.	.	TRBV7-2	TRBJ1-6	TGTGCCAGCAGCTTAGAGGGGATACCTAATTCACCCCTCCACTTT	CASSLEGIPNSPLHF
.	few	TRBV9	TRBJ1-3	TGTGCCAGCAGCGTAACCGGGAATGATGGAAACACCATATATTTT	CASSVTGNDGNTIYF
.	few	TRBV3-1/TRBV3-2	TRBJ1-1	TGTGCCAGCAGCCAAGTAGATGGGGCGGCTGAAGCTTTCTTT	CASSQVDGAAEAFF
TRBD1	few	TRBV5-5	TRBJ2-7	TGTGCCAGCAGCTACGGGGACAGGGGCGTCTACGAGCAGTACTTC	CASSYGDRGVYEQYF
TRBD2	.	TRBV3-1/TRBV3-2	TRBJ2-1	TGTGCCAGCAGCCAAGGTGGCGGGGGGGTTTACAATGAGCAGTTCTTC	CASSQGGGGVYNEQFF
TRBD2	few	TRBV6-2/TRBV6-3	TRBJ2-3	TGTGCCAGCAGTTATTATGGACTAGCGGGGGTGAATACGCAGTATTTT	CASSYYGLAGVNTQYF
TRBD1	.	TRBV9	TRBJ1-6	TGTGCCAGCAGCATCGACAGGGGGCCCCCATATAATTCACCCCTCCACTTT	CASSIDRGPPYNSPLHF
.	.	TRBV21-1	TRBJ1-5	TGTGCCAGCAGCAAAACAGCCACGGGAAATCAGCCCCAGCATTTT	CASSKTATGNQPQHF
.	once	TRBV7-9	TRBJ2-3	TGTGCCAGCAGCTTAGGCGGGGCCCCCACAGATACGCAGTATTTT	CASSLGGAPTDTQYF
.	.	TRBV6-6	TRBJ1-2	TGTGCCAGCAGTCCCCCCCGGACCGGGGACTATGGCTACACCTTC	CASSPPRTGDYGYTF
.	.	TRBV3-1/TRBV3-2	TRBJ2-1	TGTGCCAGCAGCAACGAACCGGGACTCCATCCCCTCTTC	CASSNEPGLHPLF
TRBD1	once	TRBV28	TRBJ1-5	TGTGCCAGCAGTTCGCACATACAGGGGGTTCGAGCGGCCCAGCATTTT	CASSSHIQGVRAAQHF
.	.	TRBV18	TRBJ2-5	TGTGCCAGCTCACCTGCTGCCCCGCGGGAGTACTTC	CASSPAAPREYF
TRBD1	.	TRBV14	TRBJ2-7	TGTGCCAGCAGCCAGGGGACAGGGAAATTGGAGCAGTACTTC	CASSQGTGKLEQYF
.	.	TRBV7-2	TRBJ1-2	TGTGCCAGCAGGGTTGGGGGGGAGCATGGCTACACCTTC	CASRVGGEHGYTF
.	.	TRBV19	TRBJ1-4	TGCGCCAGTAGTACTCAAGGACAGAATAATGAAAAACTGTTTTTT	CASSTQGQNNEKLFF
TRBD1	.	TRBV7-2	TRBJ1-4	TGTGCCAGCAGCCCGGTGACAGGGGCGGATGAAAAACTGTTTTTT	CASSPVTGADEKLFF
TRBD1	.	TRBV11-3	TRBJ2-3	TGTGCCAGCAGTCTTACCTGGACAGGGAGAATGGATACGCAGTATTTT	CASSLTWTGRMDTQYF
.	few	TRBV19	TRBJ1-2	TGTGCCAGTAGGCTATCCTCGGGGGGCCACTATGGCTACACCTTC	CASRLSSGGHYGYTF
TRBD1	.	TRBV19	TRBJ1-6	TGTGCCAGTAGTATCACAGGGGGCGAACGGTCACCCCTCCACTTT	CASSITGGERSPLHF
TRBD2	.	TRBV5-6	TRBJ2-7	TGTGCCAGCACCGGACTAGCGGGGGGAGTCTCCTACGAGCAGTACTTC	CASTGLAGGVSYEQYF
.	once	TRBV7-8	TRBJ1-3	TGTGCCAGCAGCTTAGTAGGGGGGGCTTACTCTGGAAACACCATATATTTT	CASSLVGGAYSGNTIYF
.	.	TRBV5-6	TRBJ1-1	TGTGCCAGCAGTTCCAGGGCCGGCACTGAAGCTTTCTTT	CASSSRAGTEAFF
TRBD2	.	TRBV9	TRBJ2-3	TGTGCCAGCAGCTCTAGGACTAGCGGGGGGGCAGATACGCAGTATTTT	CASSSRTSGGADTQYF
.	.	TRBV9	TRBJ2-7	TGTGCCAGCAGCGTAGAACAGGGCCCCTACGAGCAGTACTTC	CASSVEQGPYEQYF
TRBD2	.	TRBV20-1	TRBJ2-3	TGCAGTGCTAGTAGGACCGATGGCGGGGGAATAGAAGATACGCAGTATTTT	CSASRTDGGGIEDTQYF
TRBD2	.	TRBV7-2	TRBJ2-3	TGTGCCAGCCGACTAGCGGGGGCGGGAGATACGCAGTATTTT	CASRLAGAGDTQYF
.	.	TRBV28	TRBJ1-2	TGTGCCAGCAGTTCGTCTCAAGGAGAAGCTAACTATGGCTACACCTTC	CASSSSQGEANYGYTF
.	.	TRBV5-4	TRBJ1-1	TGTGCCAGCAGCTTGGGGGGAGGCACTGAAGCTTTCTTT	CASSLGGGTEAFF
TRBD1	.	TRBV6-1	TRBJ2-7	TGTGCCAGCAGTGAGTTACCGGGACAGGATAGCTCCTACGAGCAGTACTTC	CASSELPGQDSSYEQYF
.	once	TRBV11-3	TRBJ1-1	TGTGCCAGCAGCCCTCCTCTCGGGGAGGGAACTGAAGCTTTCTTT	CASSPPLGEGTEAFF
.	.	TRBV18	TRBJ1-2	TGTGCCAGCTCACCACCTTCTGGGACAACCTATGGCTACACCTTC	CASSPPSGTTYGYTF
TRBD1	.	TRBV5-3	TRBJ1-5	TGTGCCAGAAGCGGGGGACAGGGCGGCCGTAAATGTCAGCCCCAGCATTTT	CARSGGQGGRKCQPQHF
TRBD1	.	TRBV6-5	TRBJ1-2	TGTGCCAGCAGAACAGGGGGCATCAATGTCTATGGCTACACCTTC	CASRTGGINVYGYTF
.	.	TRBV9	TRBJ1-1	TGTGCCAGCAGCGTAGGAGGACTACCTGAAGCTTTCTTT	CASSVGGLPEAFF
TRBD1	.	TRBV2	TRBJ1-5	TGTGCCAGCAGGGAGGGACAGGGTGGCAATCAGCCCCAGCATTTT	CASREGQGGNQPQHF
TRBD1	.	TRBV5-1	TRBJ2-2	TGCGCCAGCAGCTTGGCACCGACGGACAGGGGAAACACCGGGGAGCTGTTTTTT	CASSLAPTDRGNTGELFF
TRBD1	.	TRBV18	TRBJ1-4	TGTGCCAGCTCACCGTTTACAAGCGGGACAGGACCTACAACTAATGAAAAACTGTTTTTT	CASSPFTSGTGPTTNEKLFF
.	.	TRBV28	TRBJ1-2	TGTGCCAGCAGGGCCGGACCCGGGGGGAATAGCTACACCTTC	CASRAGPGGNSYTF
.	few	TRBV7-9	TRBJ2-2	TGTGCCAGCAGCTGGGGCAGCTACACCGGGGAGCTGTTTTTT	CASSWGSYTGELFF